The 22 T cell receptor beta chains below all came from one sample that was sequenced in a study of T-cell reconstitution after alpha-beta-depleted transplantation in children. A library of TCRbeta sequences, prepared with unique molecular identifiers, was generated. TCRdb ran MiXCR on the PCR reads and lists one entry per CDR3 protein. The sample contains about 400,000 distinct CDR3 sequences, 13% of which appear only once. Specimen: PBMCs, collected from the stem cell graft. The source of these receptors is a human donor who donated a stem cell graft to a child with Fanconi anemia.

The CDR3 is CASSYRGPTYEQYV. Here the CDR3 DNA reads TGTGCCAGCAGCTACAGGGGACCGACCTACGAGCAGTACGTC. V and J are TRBV7-8 and TRBJ2-7; 7 bases are shared with TRBD1. After removal of 4 bases from V and 2 bases from J, the junction contained 5 bases not matched to a gene. The CDR3 runs 14 residues. Germline values: CDR1 SGHVS, CDR2 FQNEAQ.

This clonotype was seen more than once but under ten times. The V gene is TRBV6-1, the J gene TRBJ1-1; unclear D gene. Germline V gives CDR1 MNHNS, CDR2 SASEGT. Trimming shortened V by 6 bases and J by 6 bases, and 14 bases separated the two germline ends. The CDR3 loop spans 13 amino acids. The CDR3 spells CASRSIGESEAFF. The CDR3 region has the DNA TGTGCCAGCAGGTCCATAGGAGAGTCTGAAGCTTTCTTT.

The sample holds many counts of this clonotype. The chain couples TRBV28 to TRBJ1-4; 8 nucleotides agree with TRBD1. This CDR3 region has 15 residues. Germline CDR1 is MDHEN and CDR2 is SYDVKM. V was clipped by 4 bases and J by 8 bases; unmatched bases: 9. For the CDR3, the DNA is TGTGCCAGCAGTTCGGGCGGACAGGGAGACGAAAAACTGTTTTTT. It translates to CASSSGGQGDEKLFF. The variable domain in full, completed from reference TRBV28 and TRBJ1-4, reads DVKVTQSSRYLVKRTGEKVFLECVQDMDHENMFWYRQDPGLGLRLIYFSYDVKMKEKGDIPEGYSVSREKKERFSLILESASTNQTSMYLCASSSGGQGDEKLFFGSGTQLSVL.

This chain joins TRBV11-2 and TRBJ1-4; 8 bases are shared with TRBD1. The junction had 8 bases not matched to a gene; V was cut back by 1 base and J by 7 bases. This CDR3 is 16 amino acids long. CDR1 and CDR2 from the germline V gene are SGHAT and FQNNGV. For the CDR3, the DNA is TGTGCCAGCAGCTTAGTAGGACAGGGCCTAACTGAAAAACTGTTTTTT. Translation gives CASSLVGQGLTEKLFF.

This clonotype was recorded a few times. The chain has TRBV28 and TRBJ1-2; D remains unclear. The CDR3 extends over 14 amino acids. The V end lost 6 bases, the J end lost 5 bases, and 16 bases lay between the germline ends. The V gene's germline CDR1 is MDHEN and CDR2 SYDVKM. The CDR3 region is CASSVGTSIYGYTF. CDR3 nucleotides: TGTGCCAGCAGCGTAGGCACCTCGATATATGGCTACACCTTC.

This clonotype was observed a few times. V is TRBV5-5 and J is TRBJ1-5; 9 nucleotides agree with TRBD1. From germline, CDR1 is SGHKS and CDR2 YYEKEE (reference sequence). This CDR3 contains 15 residues. Trimming took 4 bases from V and 3 from J; bases not matched to a gene: 5. Here the CDR3 reads CASSSTGGFNQPQHF. Written as DNA, the CDR3 is TGTGCCAGCAGCAGTACAGGGGGCTTCAATCAGCCCCAGCATTTT.

This clonotype was seen a few times. The CDR3 spells CASSYDRITGELFF. CDR3 coding DNA: TGTGCCAGCAGCTATGACAGGATAACCGGGGAGCTGTTTTTT. This chain uses TRBV11-2 with TRBJ2-2, with D perhaps matching TRBD1 (6 bases). Germline CDR1 and CDR2: SGHAT and FQNNGV. This CDR3 region has 14 residues. Trimming removed 4 bases at V and 5 bases at J, with 11 bases between.

V gene TRBV20-1 combines with J gene TRBJ2-1; the match to TRBD2 covers 14 bases. Germline CDR1 is DFQATT and CDR2 is SNEGSKA (reference sequence). V was clipped by 6 bases and J by 8 bases; unmatched bases: 6. This CDR3 is 14 amino acids long. The CDR3 DNA follows: TGCAGTGCCCCGACTAGCGGGGGGGTGTATGAGCAGTTCTTC. Amino acid sequence: CSAPTSGGVYEQFF.

This clonotype was picked up many times. The chain uses TRBV28 and TRBJ2-2, with 7 bases matching TRBD1. This CDR3 is 13 amino acids long. Losses at the gene ends were 11 bases for V and 2 bases for J; bases not matched to a gene: 5. CDR1 MDHEN and CDR2 SYDVKM come from the germline V gene. The CDR3: CASTGANTGELFF. As DNA, the CDR3 is TGTGCCTCTACAGGGGCTAACACCGGGGAGCTGTTTTTT.

This clonotype has only a few counts. The chain carries TRBV11-2 and TRBJ2-2, with D uncertain. CDR3 size: 15 residues. V was pared by 8 bases and J by 0 bases, with 13 bases between. Germline assignment: CDR1 SGHAT and CDR2 FQNNGV. This CDR3 is CASASRTSNTGELFF. CDR3 coding DNA: TGTGCCAGCGCCAGCCGTACTTCGAACACCGGGGAGCTGTTTTTT.

V is TRBV15 and J is TRBJ1-2; 10 bases map to TRBD1. Germline V lookup: CDR1 LNHNV, CDR2 YYDKDF (reference sequence). The ends lost 6 bases at V and 6 bases at J; junction bases unmatched: 4. This CDR3 contains 13 residues. Here the CDR3 DNA reads TGTGCCACCAGTCAGACAGGGGGCGATGGCTACACCTTC. This gives the protein CATSQTGGDGYTF.

The chain couples TRBV11-2 to TRBJ2-5; 14 bases fit TRBD2. This CDR3 comprises 17 residues. V was clipped by 5 bases and J by 5 bases; unmatched bases: 10. Germline V gene sequence: CDR1 SGHAT, CDR2 FQNNGV. The CDR3 reads CASSTGTSGGFRETQYF. CDR3 nucleotides: TGTGCCAGCAGCACCGGGACTAGCGGGGGTTTCCGGGAGACCCAGTACTTC.

This clonotype occurred many times. This chain connects TRBV5-1 to TRBJ2-1; D uncertain. Deletions cut 0 bases from V and 2 bases from J, with 3 bases between. This CDR3 comprises 13 residues. CDR1 and CDR2 (germline): SGHRS, YFSETQ. The CDR3 region is CASSLEAYNEQFF. The CDR3, as DNA: TGCGCCAGCAGCTTGGAAGCCTACAATGAGCAGTTCTTC.

The chain combines TRBV27 with TRBJ1-1; D gene ambiguous. V was cut by 0 bases and J by 7 bases, with 15 bases left in between. The CDR3 is made up of 15 amino acids. Germline V lookup: CDR1 MNHEY, CDR2 SMNVEV (reference sequence). For the CDR3, the DNA is TGTGCCAGCAGTTTATCAGCAGGTTATGGGTTTGAAGCTTTCTTT. Amino acid sequence: CASSLSAGYGFEAFF.

V is TRBV20-1 and J is TRBJ2-7; D tentatively fits TRBD1 or TRBD2 (5 bases each). V lost 5 bases and J lost 4, with 18 bases in between. The CDR3 consists of 14 residues. Germline V gene sequence: CDR1 DFQATT, CDR2 SNEGSKA (reference sequence). Here the CDR3 DNA reads TGCAGTGCTGGGGACCGCACCAAAGGTTACGAGCAGTACGTC. Amino acids: CSAGDRTKGYEQYV.

The chain has TRBV7-6 and TRBJ2-7; 11 bases align to TRBD2. The junction had 3 bases not matched to a gene; V was cut back by 3 bases and J by 5 bases. The CDR3 covers 14 residues. The germline V gene encodes CDR1 SGHVS and CDR2 FNYEAQ. CDR3 sequence reads: CASSLTSGVDEQYF. The CDR3 nucleotides are TGTGCCAGCAGCTTGACTAGCGGGGTAGACGAGCAGTACTTC. Full variable domain (missing parts from reference TRBV7-6 and TRBJ2-7): GAGVSQSPRYKVTKRGQDVALRCDPISGHVSLYWYRQALGQGPEFLTYFNYEAQQDKSGLPNDRFSAERPEGSISTLTIQRTEQRDSAMYRCASSLTSGVDEQYFGPGTRLTVT.

The rearrangement joins TRBV10-3 to TRBJ1-2, with 8 bases aligning to TRBD1. The germline CDR1 and CDR2 sequences are ENHRY and SYGVKD. CDR3 length: 13 residues. The V and J ends lost 10 bases and 4 bases, in that order; junction bases with no gene match: 8. The CDR3 here is CANSGGQGYGYTF. The DNA for the CDR3 is TGTGCCAACTCAGGGGGCCAGGGCTATGGCTACACCTTC.

In its sample, this clonotype was seen a few times. CDR3 residues: CATSRDLDNNEQFF. The CDR3 nucleotides are TGTGCCACCAGCAGAGATTTGGACAACAATGAGCAGTTCTTC. The rearrangement links TRBV15 to TRBJ2-1, with a possible D match to TRBD1 (5 bases). There are 14 residues in the CDR3. CDR1 and CDR2 (germline): LNHNV, YYDKDF (reference sequence). V was pared by 0 bases and J by 5 bases, with 8 bases between.

About this clonotype itself: A much larger clone differs by one base, so this may be a read error. Likely a read error: the CDR3 ends without its conserved phenylalanine or tryptophan. The rearrangement uses TRBV10-3 and TRBJ1-6, with TRBD1 as a possible D gene (5 bases). With 4 bases removed from V and 9 bases from J, the gap between germline ends came to 7 bases. The CDR3 runs to 12 residues. The germline V gene has CDR1 ENHRY and CDR2 SYGVKD. CDR3 sequence reads: CAISVGGSPLHY. The CDR3 nucleotides are TGTGCCATCAGTGTTGGGGGTTCACCCCTCCACTAT.

This clonotype was counted ten times or more. The rearrangement joins TRBV28 to TRBJ2-1; D unclear. This CDR3 spans 12 amino acids. V lost 5 bases and J lost 9, with 11 bases in between. Germline CDR1 MDHEN, CDR2 SYDVKM. CDR3: CASSPWNGEQFF. The CDR3 coding sequence is TGTGCCAGCAGTCCTTGGAATGGTGAGCAGTTCTTC.

This clonotype came up a few times. This chain connects TRBV19 to TRBJ1-1; no definite D call. Deletions cut 5 bases from V and 5 bases from J, with 18 bases between. Germline V CDR1 and CDR2: LNHDA, SQIVND (reference sequence). This CDR3 has 15 residues. The CDR3 bases are TGTGCCAGTAGTCCTTCCGCGGGGTTGGGGACTGAAGCTTTCTTT. It encodes CASSPSAGLGTEAFF.

This clonotype turned up a few times. This chain joins TRBV6-5 and TRBJ2-5; no definite D call. Germline-derived CDR1 and CDR2 are MNHEY and SVGAGI. Trimming removed 2 bases from V and 5 bases from J, with 15 bases in between. The CDR3 extends over 15 amino acids. CDR3 residues: CASSYPQSLGETQYF. The CDR3 nucleotides read TGTGCCAGCAGTTACCCTCAGAGCCTCGGGGAGACCCAGTACTTC.